This T cell receptor beta chain is drawn from a study of blood T cell repertoires in COVID-19. Source study methods: Reference gene primer amplification gave nucleated cell count estimates. Produced via immunoSEQ multiplex PCR; TCRdb's table is partial and in-frame only. V, J and clone size are taken as reported in that table, and D and trimming were inferred from the DNA itself. The table shows 310,000 or so clones, with 75% to 95% occurring only once. The V and J ends lost 3 bases and 11 bases respectively, with 13 bases between them. Per germline, CDR1 LNHDA and CDR2 SQIVND (reference sequence). The CDR3 is 12 residues long. Each participant's cohort was designated according to participant-reported clinical history.

Material: PBMCs or T cells enriched from blood (not recorded which). The V gene is TRBV19, the J gene TRBJ1-1, with unresolved D. The TCR originated in a woman aged 25-40 years who had recovered from COVID-19. The CDR3 nucleotides read TGTGCCAGTAGTATTAGCGGAAAAGGGGCTTTCTTT. Translated, it gives CASSISGKGAFF.